Listed here are 9 T cell receptor beta chains from one sample, sequenced in a study of spatial heterogeneity in lung cancer. Study outcomes and limitations: Intratumoral expanded alpha and beta TCR counts were found to track tumor mutation counts.

Time point in this sample: sample taken at primary tumor resection. Via MiXCR, TCRdb re-called the 5' RACE reads, giving one row per CDR3 protein. Here the sample spans 7,500 to 8,500 distinct CDR3 sequences, roughly 6.4% being singletons. No cognate antigen is known for these TCRs. Sequences were derived from lung tumor tissue, sampled at surgery. Receptors were obtained from a male donor with early-stage non-small cell lung cancer.

Many counts were recorded for this clonotype. Mismatch with germline at one junction end may stem from a read error. The CDR3 region is CASSVAGGTNTGELFF. In DNA, the CDR3 is TGTGCCAGCAGCGTAGCGGGAGGGACGAACACCGGGGAGCTGTTTTTT. The chain couples TRBV7-8 to TRBJ2-2; TRBD2 matches 11 bases. The CDR3 runs 16 residues. The germline gives CDR1 SGHVS, CDR2 FQNEAQ.

This clonotype is labeled medium-sized. The chain combines TRBV12-3 or TRBV12-4 with TRBJ2-5; TRBD1 is a possible D gene (6 bases). The CDR3 runs 16 residues. V lost 1 base and J lost 5, with 17 bases in between. The CDR3 coding sequence is TGTGCCAGCAGTTTAGGGCCGACAGGAGTGGCGGAGACCCAGTACTTC. It yields the protein CASSLGPTGVAETQYF.

This clonotype occurred many times. The chain carries TRBV20-1 and TRBJ2-2; no clear D gene. CDR1 DFQATT and CDR2 SNEGSKA come from the germline V gene (reference sequence). With 6 bases removed from V and 7 bases from J, the gap between germline ends came to 15 bases. The CDR3 runs to 13 residues. CDR3 in amino acids: CSAPGPLGGELFF. The DNA of the CDR3 is TGCAGTGCACCCGGGCCGCTTGGCGGGGAGCTGTTTTTT.

This clonotype is judged medium-sized. The chain recombines TRBV12-5 with TRBJ2-1; 10 bases are shared with TRBD2. Germline CDR1 reads LGHNT; CDR2 reads FRNRAP. This CDR3 spans 14 amino acids. V dropped 6 bases and J dropped 4; count of bases not matched to a gene: 3. CDR3 sequence (DNA): TGTGCTAGTGGGAGCGGGGGGGCGTACAATGAGCAGTTCTTC. Protein sequence: CASGSGGAYNEQFF.

The sample holds many counts of this clonotype. The chain is built from TRBV7-2 and TRBJ2-1; D remains unclear. The germline CDR1 and CDR2 sequences are SGHTA and FQGNSA. The V and J ends lost 6 bases and 12 bases respectively, with 15 bases between them. This CDR3 region has 12 residues. CDR3 residues: CASSLPALGQFF. DNA for the CDR3: TGTGCCAGCAGTCTCCCGGCGCTTGGGCAGTTCTTC.

This clonotype is medium-sized (0.01 to 0.1%) in the sample. The chain employs TRBV6-2 or TRBV6-3 and TRBJ1-1; D remains ambiguous. CDR3 length equals 12 residues. With 2 bases removed from V and 8 bases from J, the gap between germline ends came to 9 bases. In germline, CDR1 is MNHEY, CDR2 SVGEGT. Here the CDR3 DNA reads TGTGCCAGCAGTTACCCCGACATCGAAGCTTTCTTT. Encoded protein: CASSYPDIEAFF.

By its share, this clonotype is medium-sized. The chain combines TRBV5-1 with TRBJ1-4, with 7 positions matching TRBD1. The CDR3 totals 15 residues. J gave up 8 bases and V 1 base, and 8 bases lay outside the gene matches. Germline-derived CDR1 and CDR2 are SGHRS and YFSETQ. In DNA, the CDR3 is TGCGCCAGCAGCTTGAACGGAGGGGGCAGGGAAAAACTGTTTTTT. Amino acid sequence: CASSLNGGGREKLFF. Variable domain in full (rest from reference TRBV5-1 and TRBJ1-4): KAGVTQTPRYLIKTRGQQVTLSCSPISGHRSVSWYQQTPGQGLQFLFEYFSETQRNKGNFPGRFSGRQFSNSRSEMNVSTLELGDSALYLCASSLNGGGREKLFFGSGTQLSVL.

This clonotype was picked up many times. The chain joins TRBV6-2 or TRBV6-3 to TRBJ2-3; D not resolved. V was cut by 4 bases and J by 5 bases, with 16 bases left in between. This CDR3 is built from 15 residues. Germline CDR1 reads MNHEY; CDR2 reads SVGEGT. CDR3 nucleotides: TGTGCCAGCAGTTCTCTCTGGGGTGCCCGAGATACGCAGTATTTT. It translates to CASSSLWGARDTQYF.

This clonotype was counted ten times or more. The V gene is TRBV24-1, the J gene TRBJ2-1, with 8 bases fitting TRBD1. The CDR3 is 15 residues long. Per the germline V gene, CDR1 is KGHDR and CDR2 is SFDVKD. With V trimmed by 4 bases and J by 9 bases, 10 bases remained unmatched. Here the CDR3 reads CATSDPGQGKTEQFF. CDR3 DNA: TGTGCCACCAGTGACCCCGGACAGGGAAAGACTGAGCAGTTCTTC.